This T cell receptor (beta chain) was captured by sequencing in a study of shared clonotypes between healthy human individuals (dated by TCRdb to 2020 to 2022). Context from the whole study: The cohort comprised a couple of women and a few men aged 18 to 49 years. For each donor, CD4 naive and CD4 memory were each given three plates, CD8 naive was given two plates, and CD8 memory was given one plate. The study deeply sequenced blood TCR repertoires of several healthy adults to estimate repertoire size and the extent of clonotype sharing between individuals. To increase sequencing depth and limit assay-specific biases, different laboratories used diverse techniques to prepare libraries and sequence TCR repertoires. Leukapheresis yielded between about 0.94 and 8.9 billion PBMCs per donor.

This clone has only one observation. This receptor's antigen is unknown. No much larger clonotype is one base removed from it; base qualities were not supplied. CDR1 and CDR2 were assigned from the germline V gene as MDHEN and SYDVKM. From cysteine to phenylalanine, the CDR3 is 15 amino acids long. Only the CDR3 DNA is retained, 45 bases long and in frame from the first base. V drops 7 bases and J drops 1 base, leaving 14 bases in between. The donors were healthy, HIV-negative adults who had no recently reported acute infections or vaccinations. Every donor was a Caucasian adult living in Nashville, Tennessee, USA. Magnetic negative selection was used to enrich CD4+ T cells, after which naive cells were positively selected on CD45RA and the negative fraction became the memory subset. After blood collection by leukapheresis, PBMCs were isolated using Ficoll-Histopaque density gradient centrifugation and then cryopreserved in the vapor phase of liquid nitrogen. Purity and quantity of every magnetically sorted T cell population were checked by analytical flow cytometry. Each sorted fraction had its genomic DNA isolated and then quantified by UV absorbance on a Nanodrop 2000c.

Study-level results and caveats: When four donors were compared, the shared fraction of clonotypes was around 5.1% for naive CD4, roughly 3.4% for naive CD8, more than 2% for memory CD4, and less than 0.5% for memory CD8. Pairwise subsampling led to the expectation that sequencing depth would affect the degree of clonotype sharing among donors. Because the study included a small number of donors, the genetic and exposure-history diversity represented was limited. Higher generation probabilities were observed for clonotypes shared by all four sorted-subset donors than for non-shared clonotypes. Naive subsets generally had larger estimated clonotype richness than memory subsets. Even with the large sequencing depth, rarefaction of the sorted-subset datasets indicated that sequencing was incomplete. Only blood was sampled, and tissue TCR repertoires likely differ from those in blood.

Using the deep immunoSEQ assay, multiplex PCR amplified TCR CDR3 regions from genomic DNA. Extracted genomic DNA from each cell subset was distributed evenly across all wells of several immunoSEQ 96-well plates, and each plate was treated as a replicate. For sorted subsets, each replicate PCR was loaded with roughly 0.2 ug genomic DNA, equivalent to 25,000 to 35,000 T cell genomes. Purified libraries were measured with a Qubit 3.0 fluorometer, size-checked on a Bioanalyzer 2100, and measured again with the KAPA Library Quantification kit. Every immunoSEQ 96-well plate was sequenced on a separate single-read 150-cycle Illumina NextSeq 550 flow cell. In the source study's methods: Because the immunoSEQ output held only junctional sequences and lacked quality scores, the filtering could not match the filtering applied to full-length reads. Sequences were annotated with PyIR, a Python wrapper for IgBLAST v1.9, and V/J genes and CDR3 were assigned using IMGT germline references. Reads were filtered out if the reads had weak V/J assignments (E-value above 1e-6), no CDR3, stop codons, out-of-frame junctions, or ambiguous translated residues. V3J clonotypes were defined as sequences sharing an identical inferred V gene, J gene, and CDR3 amino acid sequence. Percentage overlap between repertoires was computed as shared unique clonotypes divided by the size of the smaller repertoire. Three approaches were used to assess repertoire richness: RTK rarefaction, the Chao1 estimator, and Recon v2.1 estimates of unobserved clonotypes. For all TCRbeta clonotypes obtained by the gDNA method from four donors, generation probabilities were computed with OLGA. TCRdb's version of the immuneACCESS table is confined to in-frame rearrangements and falls short of the full clone set. An unresolved V gene accounts for under half of the shortfall where checked; the remainder is of unknown origin. V, J and clone size are taken as reported in that table, and D and trimming were inferred from the DNA itself. Here the sample has 730,000 or so clones; more than 70% occur a single time. The biggest ten clones account for around 2% of the sample.

The clonotype comes from a woman in her 30s in good health. This chain joins TRBV28 to TRBJ1-5; possibly the D gene is TRBD1, per 5 matching bases. Input material: memory CD4+ T cells sorted from blood. The cell subset or site label, as the study defines it: CD45RA-negative fraction. The bases read TGTGCCAGCAAGTTGGGGGTGGGGAGCAATCAGCCCCAGCATTTT. Its translation is CASKLGVGSNQPQHF.